This T cell receptor (beta chain) was captured by sequencing in a study of beta chain features in type 1 diabetes. Purity exceeded 98% in all sorted populations. The CDR3 is 15 residues long. Germline trimming cut 1 base from V and 7 bases from J; bases unmatched to any gene: 3. In germline, CDR1 is MDHEN, CDR2 SYDVKM. What was sequenced were expressed TCRB transcripts, since all of the isolated RNA had been reverse transcribed. The table came from immunoSEQ multiplex PCR; TCRdb's copy has only in-frame clones and leaves some out. The repertoire holds some 150,000 clones, with 6.9% as singletons. The sequenced material came from central memory CD4+ T cells from blood. The chain recombines TRBV28 with TRBJ2-1; 11 bases map to TRBD2. This sequence originates from a woman aged 30 to 39 in good health. CDR3 region: CASSLLTSGKNEQFF. The CDR3 region has the DNA TGTGCCAGCAGTTTATTGACTAGCGGGAAAAATGAGCAGTTCTTC.